Below are 14 T cell receptor beta chains sequenced from a single sample in a study of CD8+ T cells in alopecia areata. TCR sequencing used cDNA made by reverse transcription of extracted RNA. Data came from immunoSEQ multiplex PCR; TCRdb stores just in-frame clones and leaves some out. There are approximately 89,000 clones in the sample; roughly 47% occur only once, and approximately 5.4% lies in the top ten. Sequenced input: NKG2D-high CD8+ T cells sorted from blood. The source of these receptors is a human donor with alopecia areata.

A single count supports this clone. The chain links TRBV30 to TRBJ1-1; 7 bases align to TRBD1. CDR3 length: 16 residues. CDR1 is GTSNPN, CDR2 SVGIG, per germline (reference sequence). J gave up 3 bases and V 8 bases, and 18 bases lay outside the gene matches. CDR3 sequence (DNA): TGTGCCCGGTGGGACAGTTCAGGCGGGGCGGACACTGAAGCTTTCTTT. Encoded protein: CARWDSSGGADTEAFF.

This clone has more than one count but fewer than ten. CDR3 residues: CASSPSASGIWYEQYF. The CDR3 nucleotides read TGCGCCAGCAGCCCCTCGGCTAGCGGGATTTGGTACGAGCAGTACTTC. This chain connects TRBV5-1 to TRBJ2-7, with 9 bases aligning to TRBD2. The V and J ends lost 4 bases and 4 bases, in that order; junction bases with no gene match: 12. This CDR3 spans 16 amino acids. In germline, CDR1 is SGHRS, CDR2 YFSETQ.

This chain links TRBV28 with TRBJ2-7; D gene ambiguous. V was pared by 7 bases and J by 0 bases, with 13 bases between. CDR3 length: 14 amino acids. Germline CDR1 MDHEN, CDR2 SYDVKM. The CDR3 sequence is CASTPVDSSYEQYF. In nucleotides, the CDR3 is TGTGCCAGCACCCCAGTGGATAGCTCCTACGAGCAGTACTTC.

This clone was seen a handful of times. The chain links TRBV5-6 to TRBJ2-5, with no clear D. The CDR3 loop spans 11 amino acids. V dropped 3 bases and J dropped 5 bases, with 5 bases sitting between them. Germline CDR1 and CDR2: SGHDT and YYEEEE. The CDR3 coding sequence is TGTGCCAGCAGCTCTCATGAGACCCAGTACTTC. Translation gives CASSSHETQYF.

This clone came up once. The chain joins TRBV5-6 to TRBJ2-1, with D possibly TRBD2 on 6 matching bases. CDR1 and CDR2 (germline): SGHDT, YYEEEE. The CDR3 length is 15 residues. Trimming stripped 2 bases from V and 6 bases from J, with 15 bases between. This chain's CDR3 is CASSLETGSPNEQFF. In DNA, the CDR3 is TGTGCCAGCAGCTTAGAGACCGGGAGCCCCAATGAGCAGTTCTTC. Complete variable domain (other parts from reference TRBV5-6 and TRBJ2-1): DAGVTQSPTHLIKTRGQQVTLRCSPKSGHDTVSWYQQALGQGPQFIFQYYEEEERQRGNFPDRFSGHQFPNYSSELNVNALLLGDSALYLCASSLETGSPNEQFFGPGTRLTVL.

The table lists this clone with a few counts. The chain combines TRBV29-1 with TRBJ1-1; 10 positions agree with TRBD1. The length of the CDR3 is 14 residues. V was clipped by 6 bases and J by 4 bases; unmatched bases: 8. CDR1 SQVTM and CDR2 ANQGSEA come from the germline V gene. The CDR3 DNA sequence: TGCAGCGTCGACCACCGGGACAGGGGCACTGAAGCTTTCTTT. It codes for CSVDHRDRGTEAFF. Filled out from reference TRBV29-1 and TRBJ1-1, the complete variable domain reads SAVISQKPSRDICQRGTSLTIQCQVDSQVTMMFWYRQQPGQSLTLIATANQGSEATYESGFVIDKFPISRPNLTFSTLTVSNMSPEDSSIYLCSVDHRDRGTEAFFGQGTRLTVV.

This clone occurred a few times. The rearrangement links TRBV7-2 to TRBJ2-5; D not resolved. The end of the DNA fits TRBJ2-7 better, so the J call may be wrong. This CDR3 has 12 residues. Germline lookup yields CDR1 SGHTA and CDR2 FQGNSA. CDR3 amino acids: CASSPGIGEQYF. CDR3 bases: TGTGCCAGCAGCCCGGGCATTGGCGAGCAGTACTTC.

V gene TRBV7-9 combines with J gene TRBJ1-5, with no clear D. Deletions cut 5 bases from V and 5 bases from J, with 16 bases between. This CDR3 is built from 15 residues. In germline, CDR1 is SEHNR, CDR2 FQNEAQ (reference sequence). CDR3 sequence: CASSPPGWGDQPQHF. CDR3 nucleotide sequence: TGTGCCAGCAGCCCCCCGGGTTGGGGAGATCAGCCCCAGCATTTT.

The chain has TRBV9 and TRBJ1-1; D is uncertain. Germline CDR1 is SGDLS and CDR2 is YYNGEE. V was shortened by 7 bases and J by 2 bases, with 9 bases between the two germline ends. The CDR3 loop spans 12 amino acids. CDR3: CASGMGNTEAFF. The DNA for the CDR3 is TGTGCCAGCGGAATGGGCAACACTGAAGCTTTCTTT.

The V gene is TRBV30, the J gene TRBJ2-3; D gene unclear. The V end was cut by 4 bases, the J end by 7 bases, with 12 bases between. The CDR3 runs 12 residues. The germline gives CDR1 GTSNPN, CDR2 SVGIG (reference sequence). This chain's CDR3 is CAWNGDGNTQYF. The CDR3 DNA follows: TGTGCCTGGAACGGAGATGGTAATACGCAGTATTTT.

The V and J genes are TRBV27 and TRBJ2-7, with 10 bases that match TRBD1. CDR3 size: 12 residues. The germline gives CDR1 MNHEY, CDR2 SMNVEV (reference sequence). The V segment lost 5 bases and the J segment 11 bases; nucleotides outside the gene matches: 6. The DNA of the CDR3 is TGTGCCAGCAGTCTGCCGGGGACAGGGGAGTACTTC. It codes for CASSLPGTGEYF.

A few counts support this clone. The genes are TRBV7-9 and TRBJ2-7, with no clear D. Trimming left V 5 bases short and J 0 bases short, with 11 bases between. Germline assignment: CDR1 SEHNR and CDR2 FQNEAQ (reference sequence). The length of the CDR3 is 14 residues. The CDR3 region is CASSPDTSSYEQYF. In DNA form, the CDR3 reads TGTGCCAGCAGCCCCGACACCAGCTCCTACGAGCAGTACTTC. Filled out from reference TRBV7-9 and TRBJ2-7, the complete variable domain reads DTGVSQNPRHKITKRGQNVTFRCDPISEHNRLYWYRQTLGQGPEFLTYFQNEAQLEKSRLLSDRFSAERPKGSFSTLEIQRTEQGDSAMYLCASSPDTSSYEQYFGPGTRLTVT.

The rearrangement joins TRBV30 to TRBJ2-1; possibly TRBD1 for D (6 bases). The germline V gene encodes CDR1 GTSNPN and CDR2 SVGIG (reference sequence). This CDR3 has 11 residues. V lost 7 bases and J 2 bases, leaving 6 bases between the germline ends. CDR3 residues: CASGAYNEQFF. The CDR3 bases are TGTGCCTCAGGGGCCTACAATGAGCAGTTCTTC.

The chain has TRBV11-2 and TRBJ2-3, with 10 bases aligning to TRBD2. The germline V gene has CDR1 SGHAT and CDR2 FQNNGV. The CDR3 contains 15 residues. V lost 10 bases to trimming and J lost 0 bases; unmatched junction nucleotides: 7. As DNA, the CDR3 is TGTGCCACCCACCCTAGCGGGAGCAGCACAGATACGCAGTATTTT. Translated, it gives CATHPSGSSTDTQYF.